The clone carrying this T cell receptor (beta chain) was seen ten or more times. This specimen comes from a study of T cells in Graves' hyperthyroidism and ophthalmopathy. The CDR3 is made up of 15 amino acids. CDR1 SGHRS and CDR2 YFSETQ come from the germline V gene. V gave up 4 bases and J gave up 4 bases, with 17 bases separating them. What was amplified from RNA transcripts were TCR beta CDR3 regions. Using the HTBI primer set, a first-round RT-PCR was run on the TCR CDR3. One entry per CDR3 protein, called by TCRdb with MiXCR from the multiplex PCR reads. This table holds roughly 500,000 distinct CDR3 sequences, 40% to 50% found once.

The sample consisted of peripheral blood or thyroid tissue (not recorded which). This receptor was taken from an adult woman with Graves' disease, either hyperthyroidism or ophthalmopathy (not recorded which). This chain links TRBV5-1 with TRBJ2-5; D not resolved. CDR3 in amino acids: CASSDLGAQRETQYF. As DNA, the CDR3 is TGCGCCAGCAGCGATTTGGGTGCCCAGCGAGAGACCCAGTACTTC.